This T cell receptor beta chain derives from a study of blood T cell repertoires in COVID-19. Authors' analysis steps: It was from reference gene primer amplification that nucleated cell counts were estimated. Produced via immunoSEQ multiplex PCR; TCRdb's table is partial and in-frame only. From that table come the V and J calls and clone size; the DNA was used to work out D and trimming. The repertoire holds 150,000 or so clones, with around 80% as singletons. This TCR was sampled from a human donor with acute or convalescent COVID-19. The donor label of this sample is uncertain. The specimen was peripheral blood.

CDR3 sequence reads: CASSEERQVEAFF. The CDR3 bases are TGTGCCAGCAGTGAAGAAAGACAGGTTGAAGCTTTCTTT. This sequence joins TRBV2 and TRBJ1-1; perhaps TRBD1 as D (6 bases). Germline V gene sequence: CDR1 SNHLY, CDR2 FYNNEI. Trimming took off 1 base at V and 7 bases at J, with 10 bases between the two ends. This CDR3 has 13 amino acids.